This entry lists 5 T cell receptor beta chains sequenced from one sample in a study of CD8+ T cells in alopecia areata. Sequencing used cDNA as its template, made by extracting RNA and reverse transcribing it. Produced via immunoSEQ multiplex PCR; TCRdb's table is partial and in-frame only. Of tens of thousands of clones in the sample, under 75% are singletons; the top ten hold approximately 17%. This material consisted of CD8+ T cells sorted from blood, taken at week 0. All receptors come from a human donor with alopecia areata.

The V gene is TRBV27, the J gene TRBJ2-3, with a weak D call TRBD1 (7 bases). The germline CDR1 and CDR2 sequences are MNHEY and SMNVEV (reference sequence). Trimming shortened V by 3 bases and J by 0 bases, and 28 bases separated the two germline ends. The CDR3 has 21 residues. In DNA form, the CDR3 reads TGTGCCAGCAGTTTGGTTGTAGGTTTTCACCCAGGGGGGCATAGCACAGATACGCAGTATTTT. Its protein product is CASSLVVGFHPGGHSTDTQYF.

This clone was recorded a few times. The V gene is TRBV4-1, the J gene TRBJ1-4; 8 positions agree with TRBD1. Germline V gene lookup returns CDR1 MGHRA and CDR2 YSYEKL. The V gene end was trimmed by 6 bases and the J gene end by 4 bases; junction bases not matched to a gene: 4. The CDR3 totals 14 residues. The CDR3 coding sequence is TGCGCCAGCAGTCAGACAGGGGTTAATGAAAAACTGTTTTTT. Residues: CASSQTGVNEKLFF.

The chain employs TRBV7-9 and TRBJ2-3, with TRBD1 matching over 7 bases. Germline V gene sequence: CDR1 SEHNR, CDR2 FQNEAQ (reference sequence). V lost 5 bases, J lost 15 bases, and 14 bases stayed unmatched. The CDR3 totals 13 residues. The CDR3 loop is CASSIQTWDSSYF. CDR3 bases: TGTGCCAGCAGCATCCAGACGTGGGACAGCTCCTATTTT.

There are a few counts of this clone. The chain combines TRBV27 with TRBJ1-5; maybe TRBD1 (5 bases). The germline V gene has CDR1 MNHEY and CDR2 SMNVEV (reference sequence). The ends were cut back, 3 bases at V and 4 bases at J, with 16 bases in the middle. This CDR3 is built from 16 residues. Here the CDR3 reads CASSFAGYGKNQPQHF. The CDR3, as DNA: TGTGCCAGCAGTTTCGCAGGGTATGGGAAAAATCAGCCCCAGCATTTT.

A single count supports this clone. The chain is built from TRBV5-5 and TRBJ2-5, with 13 nucleotides matching TRBD2. Unmatched junction bases numbered 3, after V lost 0 bases and J lost 4 bases. The CDR3 is 16 residues long. Germline CDR1 reads SGHKS; CDR2 reads YYEKEE (reference sequence). The CDR3 spells CASSLELAGGRETQYF. The CDR3 bases are TGTGCCAGCAGCTTGGAACTAGCGGGGGGGCGAGAGACCCAGTACTTC.